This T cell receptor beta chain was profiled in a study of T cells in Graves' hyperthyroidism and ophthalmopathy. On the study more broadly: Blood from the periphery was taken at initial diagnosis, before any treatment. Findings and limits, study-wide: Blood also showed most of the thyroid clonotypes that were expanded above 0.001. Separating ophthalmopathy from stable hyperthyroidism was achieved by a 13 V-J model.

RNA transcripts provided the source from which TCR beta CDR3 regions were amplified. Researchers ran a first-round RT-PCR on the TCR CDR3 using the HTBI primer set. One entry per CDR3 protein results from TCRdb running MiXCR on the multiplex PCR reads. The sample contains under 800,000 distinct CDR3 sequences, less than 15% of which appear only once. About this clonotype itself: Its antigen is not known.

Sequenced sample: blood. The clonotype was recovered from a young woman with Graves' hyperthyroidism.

The CDR3 DNA follows: TGCAGCGTTGAGCTTGAGCTTAGCTCCTACGAGCAGTACTTC. Translation gives CSVELELSSYEQYF. The J gene is TRBJ2-7, the V gene TRBV29-1, with D uncertain. Looked up from germline, CDR1 is SQVTM and CDR2 is ANQGSEA. V was trimmed by 3 bases and J by 0 bases, leaving 12 bases between them. This CDR3 contains 14 residues.